The next 27 T cell receptor beta chains were all read from a single sample in a study of shared clonotypes between healthy human individuals. Libraries were prepared by immunoSEQ multiplex PCR; TCRdb keeps only in-frame clonotypes and omits some of them. The repertoire consists of about 1.5 million clones, with about 98% occurring once and the leading ten covering approximately 0.45%. The material sequenced was naive CD4+ T cells sorted from blood. Documented subset: CD45RA+ positively selected. Receptors were obtained from a man aged 25-45 years in good health.

In nucleotides, the CDR3 is TGCGCCAGCTATCCTCGACAGGGGGGGTACCAAGAGACCCAGTACTTC. This codes for CASYPRQGGYQETQYF. The J gene is TRBJ2-5, the V gene TRBV5-1, with 9 bases fitting TRBD1. The CDR3 sequence is 16 residues long. Looked up from germline, CDR1 is SGHRS and CDR2 is YFSETQ. Trimming took 7 bases from V and 0 from J; bases not matched to a gene: 10. Complete variable domain (other parts from reference TRBV5-1 and TRBJ2-5): KAGVTQTPRYLIKTRGQQVTLSCSPISGHRSVSWYQQTPGQGLQFLFEYFSETQRNKGNFPGRFSGRQFSNSRSEMNVSTLELGDSALYLCASYPRQGGYQETQYFGPGTRLLVL.

CDR3 sequence (DNA): TGTGCCAGCAGTTTGGACAGGGGGGCCAACGTCCTGACTTTC. Amino acids: CASSLDRGANVLTF. V is TRBV2 and J is TRBJ2-6; 7 bases agree with TRBD1. V gave up 5 bases and J gave up 4 bases; unmatched junction bases: 2. The CDR3 is 14 amino acids. Per the germline V gene, CDR1 is SNHLY and CDR2 is FYNNEI.

The V gene is TRBV25-1, the J gene TRBJ2-5; a weak D match, TRBD1 (6 bases). The CDR3 spans 16 residues. Germline lookup yields CDR1 MGHDK and CDR2 SYGVNS. Trimming shortened V by 0 bases and J by 5 bases, and 16 bases separated the two germline ends. CDR3 sequence: CASSEYGRSGAETQYF. CDR3 bases: TGTGCCAGCAGTGAATATGGGAGATCAGGGGCTGAGACCCAGTACTTC.

CDR3: CASSVVGQGYNEQFF. DNA for the CDR3: TGTGCCAGCAGCGTAGTGGGACAGGGCTACAATGAGCAGTTCTTC. The genes are TRBV9 and TRBJ2-1, with TRBD1 matching 9 bases. Trimming removed 0 bases from V and 3 bases from J; junction bases left unmatched: 1. The germline CDR1 and CDR2 sequences are SGDLS and YYNGEE. The CDR3 contains 15 residues.

The genes are TRBV4-2 and TRBJ2-5; TRBD1 or TRBD2 may be the D gene (5 bases each). CDR3 length: 13 residues. The germline V gene has CDR1 LGHNA and CDR2 YNFKEQ. Trimming removed 5 bases from V and 4 bases from J, with 11 bases in between. The CDR3, as DNA: TGTGCCAGCAGCTCAGGGACGGGAGAGACCCAGTACTTC. Its translation: CASSSGTGETQYF.

V and J are TRBV4-3 and TRBJ2-1; D gene uncertain. Germline lookup yields CDR1 LGHNA and CDR2 YSLEER. Trimming pared 1 base from V and 4 bases from J, leaving 11 bases between. The CDR3 has 15 amino acids. This CDR3 reads CASSQVAGIYNEQFF. For the CDR3, the DNA is TGCGCCAGCAGCCAAGTGGCAGGTATATACAATGAGCAGTTCTTC.

V usage is TRBV11-3 and J usage is TRBJ2-2; D tentatively reads TRBD1 or TRBD2 (5 bases each). The CDR3 length is 13 residues. Trimming took off 5 bases at V and 6 bases at J, with 10 bases between the two ends. CDR1 is SGHNT, CDR2 YENEEA, per germline. The CDR3 sequence is CASSPGTSGELFF. The CDR3 DNA reads TGTGCCAGCAGCCCAGGGACGTCCGGGGAGCTGTTTTTT.

The rearrangement uses TRBV18 and TRBJ1-3; D is undetermined. V was cut by 0 bases and J by 2 bases, with 8 bases left in between. The germline V gene has CDR1 KGHSH and CDR2 LQKENI. The CDR3 is 15 amino acids. This CDR3 is CASSPPSVAGNTIYF. CDR3 coding DNA: TGTGCCAGCTCACCACCATCAGTAGCTGGAAACACCATATATTTT.

The V and J genes are TRBV5-1 and TRBJ2-1, with TRBD1 as a possible D gene (7 bases). Trimming took 3 bases from V and 0 from J, leaving 10 bases between them. The CDR3 spans 15 residues. The germline CDR1 and CDR2 sequences are SGHRS and YFSETQ. CDR3 coding DNA: TGCGCCAGCAGCTGGGGGGACAGCTCCTACAATGAGCAGTTCTTC. It is translated as CASSWGDSSYNEQFF. The whole variable domain, remainder taken from reference TRBV5-1 and TRBJ2-1, is KAGVTQTPRYLIKTRGQQVTLSCSPISGHRSVSWYQQTPGQGLQFLFEYFSETQRNKGNFPGRFSGRQFSNSRSEMNVSTLELGDSALYLCASSWGDSSYNEQFFGPGTRLTVL.

CDR3 sequence: CASSVDVVRAEQYF. Written as DNA, the CDR3 is TGTGCCAGCAGCGTAGATGTGGTACGGGCCGAGCAGTACTTC. V is TRBV9 and J is TRBJ2-7; no definite D call. Germline CDR1 and CDR2: SGDLS and YYNGEE. This CDR3 contains 14 residues. Trimming took 0 bases from V and 6 from J, leaving 13 bases between them.

The chain recombines TRBV6-6 with TRBJ2-2; TRBD2 is a possible D gene (5 bases). Germline V gene sequence: CDR1 MNHNY, CDR2 SVGAGI (reference sequence). The V gene lost 2 bases and the J gene lost 3 bases, with 10 bases spanning the gap. There are 15 residues in the CDR3. CDR3 sequence reads: CASSYRGSDTGELFF. DNA for the CDR3: TGTGCCAGCAGTTACCGAGGGAGTGACACCGGGGAGCTGTTTTTT.

The J gene is TRBJ2-7, the V gene TRBV29-1; the match to TRBD1 covers 7 bases. Per germline, CDR1 SQVTM and CDR2 ANQGSEA. V lost 6 bases, J lost 2 bases, and 4 bases stayed unmatched. The CDR3 has 12 amino acids. CDR3 in amino acids: CSVLQGAYEQYF. In DNA form, the CDR3 reads TGCAGCGTGTTGCAGGGGGCCTACGAGCAGTACTTC.

This clone was seen just once. The chain employs TRBV11-2 and TRBJ1-1; no definite D call. Per germline, CDR1 SGHAT and CDR2 FQNNGV. This CDR3 spans 16 amino acids. Trimming removed 4 bases from V and 0 bases from J, with 15 bases in between. In nucleotides, the CDR3 is TGTGCCAGCAGCTCAATGGGCGGCCGAGTGAACACTGAAGCTTTCTTT. Protein product: CASSSMGGRVNTEAFF.

The V call is TRBV19, the J call TRBJ2-7; 10 bases match TRBD2. The germline V gene encodes CDR1 LNHDA and CDR2 SQIVND (reference sequence). The junction had 19 bases not matched to a gene; V was cut back by 5 bases and J by 3 bases. The CDR3 extends over 19 amino acids. The CDR3 protein is CASSGYSNPSGRGSYEQYF. The DNA for the CDR3 is TGTGCCAGTAGTGGATACAGCAATCCTAGCGGGAGAGGTAGCTACGAGCAGTACTTC.

On this clone itself: The sample contains more than one DNA sequence encoding this CDR3. The V gene is TRBV5-1, the J gene TRBJ2-1, with 14 bases that match TRBD2. Germline CDR1 is SGHRS and CDR2 is YFSETQ. This CDR3 region has 15 residues. V was pared by 3 bases and J by 7 bases, with 3 bases of the junction left unmatched. The CDR3: CASSSGTSGGNEQFF. The CDR3 DNA sequence: TGCGCCAGCAGCTCCGGGACTAGCGGGGGAAATGAGCAGTTCTTC.

This clone was observed once. The rearrangement links TRBV5-1 to TRBJ2-1; the D is unclear. Germline CDR1 and CDR2: SGHRS and YFSETQ. The V and J ends lost 4 bases and 10 bases respectively, with 24 bases between them. The CDR3 runs to 16 residues. CDR3 in amino acids: CASSLPSSPGLGEQFF. CDR3 bases: TGCGCCAGCAGCCTCCCGTCCAGCCCCGGGTTGGGGGAGCAGTTCTTC.

The V gene is TRBV5-6, the J gene TRBJ2-7, with D maybe TRBD2 (5 bases). V lost 4 bases and J lost 0, with 14 bases in between. Germline V lookup: CDR1 SGHDT, CDR2 YYEEEE. The CDR3 covers 15 residues. The CDR3 DNA follows: TGTGCCAGCAGCCTGAGGGTAAGGACCTCCTACGAGCAGTACTTC. It specifies CASSLRVRTSYEQYF.

The chain employs TRBV7-3 and TRBJ2-1; TRBD1 matches 7 bases. After removal of 5 bases from V and 9 bases from J, the junction contained 13 bases not matched to a gene. This CDR3 has 15 residues. Per germline, CDR1 SGHTA and CDR2 FQGTGA. The CDR3 DNA sequence: TGTGCCAGCAGCCTAGAGAGACAGGGACATGGTGAGCAGTTCTTC. The encoded protein is CASSLERQGHGEQFF.

The DNA of the CDR3 is TGTGCCAGCAGCTTAGTCCGAGCAGGGGACAATGAGCAGTTCTTC. Translated, it gives CASSLVRAGDNEQFF. The chain links TRBV11-2 to TRBJ2-1; possibly TRBD1 for D (6 bases). There are 15 residues in the CDR3. Looked up from germline, CDR1 is SGHAT and CDR2 is FQNNGV. Trimming shortened V by 1 base and J by 5 bases, and 12 bases separated the two germline ends.

This sequence joins TRBV7-8 and TRBJ2-5, with TRBD2 identical over 7 bases. The CDR3 spans 18 residues. V dropped 0 bases and J dropped 5; count of bases not matched to a gene: 15. The germline CDR1 and CDR2 sequences are SGHVS and FQNEAQ. This CDR3 reads CASSLAAGGGTRVETQYF. In DNA, the CDR3 is TGTGCCAGCAGCTTAGCGGCTGGGGGAGGGACCAGGGTGGAGACCCAGTACTTC.

Remarks on this clone: Other DNA sequences in this specimen translate into the identical CDR3. This chain joins TRBV6-5 and TRBJ2-2; perhaps TRBD2 as D (5 bases). V lost 2 bases and J 4 bases, leaving 5 bases between the germline ends. This CDR3 has 13 residues. Germline V lookup: CDR1 MNHEY, CDR2 SVGAGI. In nucleotides, the CDR3 is TGTGCCAGCAGTTACCGGGGCACCGGGGAGCTGTTTTTT. It specifies CASSYRGTGELFF.

The J gene is TRBJ2-7, the V gene TRBV30, with D maybe TRBD2 (5 bases). The CDR3 is made up of 13 amino acids. V gave up 4 bases and J gave up 5 bases, with 15 bases separating them. CDR1 GTSNPN and CDR2 SVGIG come from the germline V gene (reference sequence). CDR3 DNA: TGTGCCTGGACCGGGAAAATGGTACACGAGCAGTACTTC. Protein product: CAWTGKMVHEQYF.

The chain carries TRBV28 and TRBJ2-2, with D perhaps matching TRBD1 (6 bases). Germline V gene lookup returns CDR1 MDHEN and CDR2 SYDVKM. Trimming pared 4 bases from V and 2 bases from J, leaving 8 bases between. The length of the CDR3 is 14 residues. The CDR3 reads CASSWTVNTGELFF. CDR3 bases: TGTGCCAGCAGTTGGACAGTCAACACCGGGGAGCTGTTTTTT.

A word on this clone: Other DNA sequences in this sample translate to the same CDR3. V is TRBV18 and J is TRBJ2-7, with D uncertain. This CDR3 contains 14 residues. Germline V CDR1 and CDR2: KGHSH, LQKENI. The V gene lost 0 bases and the J gene lost 2 bases, with 8 bases spanning the gap. CDR3 DNA: TGTGCCAGCTCACCACCAGGCAGCGCCTACGAGCAGTACTTC. Amino acid sequence: CASSPPGSAYEQYF.

This chain uses TRBV30 with TRBJ1-5; TRBD1 might be the D (5 bases). Germline assignment: CDR1 GTSNPN and CDR2 SVGIG (reference sequence). Trimming removed 0 bases from V and 7 bases from J, with 13 bases in between. The CDR3 is 14 residues long. For the CDR3, the DNA is TGTGCCTGGAGTGTTCTTCAGGGAAAGCAGCCCCAGCATTTT. It is translated as CAWSVLQGKQPQHF.

The gene calls are TRBV7-8 and TRBJ1-5, with 9 bases matching TRBD1. CDR1 and CDR2 from the germline V gene are SGHVS and FQNEAQ. J gave up 6 bases and V 5 bases, and 5 bases lay outside the gene matches. CDR3 length: 14 residues. The CDR3 DNA sequence: TGTGCCAGCAGCCGGGGACAGGGCAGTCAGCCCCAGCATTTT. It encodes CASSRGQGSQPQHF.

This chain links TRBV9 with TRBJ2-7; the D gene is possibly TRBD2 (5 bases). The length of the CDR3 is 15 residues. The germline V gene has CDR1 SGDLS and CDR2 YYNGEE. Between the trimmed V and J ends, which lost 0 bases and 1 base, there was a span of 11 bases. Here the CDR3 reads CASSVDPSRSYEQYF. The CDR3 coding sequence is TGTGCCAGCAGCGTAGATCCTAGCCGTTCCTACGAGCAGTACTTC.